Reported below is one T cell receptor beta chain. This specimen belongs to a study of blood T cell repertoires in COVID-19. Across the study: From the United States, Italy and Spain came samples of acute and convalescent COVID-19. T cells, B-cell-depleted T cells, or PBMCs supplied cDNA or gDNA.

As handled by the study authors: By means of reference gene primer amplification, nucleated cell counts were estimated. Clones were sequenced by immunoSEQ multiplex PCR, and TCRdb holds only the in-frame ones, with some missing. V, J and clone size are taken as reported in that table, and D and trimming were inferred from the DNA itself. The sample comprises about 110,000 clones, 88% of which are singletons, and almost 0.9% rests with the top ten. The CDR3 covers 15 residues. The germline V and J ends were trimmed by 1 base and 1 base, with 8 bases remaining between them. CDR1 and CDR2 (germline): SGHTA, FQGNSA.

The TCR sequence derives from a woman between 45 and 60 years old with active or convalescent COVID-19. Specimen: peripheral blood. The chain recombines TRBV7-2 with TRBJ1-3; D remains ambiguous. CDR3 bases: TGTGCCAGCAGCTTAGTAGGAGGGTCTGGAAACACCATATATTTT. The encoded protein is CASSLVGGSGNTIYF.